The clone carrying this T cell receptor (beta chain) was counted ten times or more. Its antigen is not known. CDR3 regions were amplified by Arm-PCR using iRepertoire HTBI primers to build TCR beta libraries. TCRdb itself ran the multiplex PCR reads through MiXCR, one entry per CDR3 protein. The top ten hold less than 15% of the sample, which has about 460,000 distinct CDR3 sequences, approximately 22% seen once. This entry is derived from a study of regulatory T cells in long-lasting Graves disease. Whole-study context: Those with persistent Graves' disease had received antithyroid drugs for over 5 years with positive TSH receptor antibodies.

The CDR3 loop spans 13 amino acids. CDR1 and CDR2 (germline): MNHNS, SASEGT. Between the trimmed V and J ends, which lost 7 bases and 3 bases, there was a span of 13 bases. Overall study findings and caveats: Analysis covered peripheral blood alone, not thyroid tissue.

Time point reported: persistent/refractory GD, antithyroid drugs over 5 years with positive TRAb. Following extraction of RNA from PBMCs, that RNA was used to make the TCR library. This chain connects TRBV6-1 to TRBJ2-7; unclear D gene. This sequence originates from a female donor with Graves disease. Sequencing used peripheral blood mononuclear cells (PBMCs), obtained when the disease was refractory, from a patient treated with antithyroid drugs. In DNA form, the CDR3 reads TGTGCCAGCAATGGAGCCAGCTTCTACGAGCAGTACTTC. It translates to CASNGASFYEQYF.